Detailed here is one T cell receptor (beta chain). No antigen is known for it. The primer mix had 60 Vbeta and 13 Jbeta primers. The data were produced by immunoSEQ multiplex PCR, yet TCRdb's version contains in-frame clones alone and is incomplete. The sample includes about 120,000 clones, more than 75% of them seen just once. The record originates from a study of cytomegalovirus exposure and HLA in healthy donors. Study-level information: The study's early data release held about 77 million unique TCRs from HLA-typed donors.

Study-wide points: Later on, an analysis found that several of the most significant clusters appeared to be linked to common viral pathogens, which included parvovirus B19. It was 150 to 200 TCR beta chains that were listed as cytomegalovirus-associated. Fewer N-insertions than the 666-donor mean were reportedly shown by an Asian-associated ancestry cluster in a later analysis.

CDR1 and CDR2 (germline): LNHDA, SQIVND (reference sequence). CDR3 length: 16 residues. The V end was cut by 7 bases, the J end by 0 bases, with 16 bases between. The clonotype comes from a woman aged 40 to 50 in good health and CMV-seropositive. This chain links TRBV19 with TRBJ1-3; D may be TRBD1 (5 bases). Sequencing was carried out using PBMCs. The CDR3 DNA reads as TGTGCCAGTACGCCAGGGACTGTGTTCTCTGGAAACACCATATATTTT. The encoded protein is CASTPGTVFSGNTIYF.